The TCR beta chain described here comes from a study of post-analysis software for immune sequencing data. Included in the TCR beta cDNA libraries were unique molecular identifiers. TCRdb ran MiXCR on the PCR reads and lists one entry per CDR3 protein. The data hold about 430,000 distinct CDR3 sequences, with 30% to 40% observed a single time. Notes on the study in general: Compared with controls, patients had more of five or six TRBV segments, including TRBV5-6, TRBV5-1 and TRBV20-1.

This clonotype was seen only a few times. The antigen is not known. This CDR3 is 15 amino acids long. The V end was cut by 0 bases, the J end by 5 bases, with 14 bases between. Germline V gene sequence: CDR1 SGHRS, CDR2 YFSETQ. J is TRBJ2-5 and V is TRBV5-1; unclear D gene. This TCR came from a girl aged 2 to 9 with multiple sclerosis. The sequenced sample was blood. The CDR3 here is CASSLERSLGETQYF. CDR3 nucleotide sequence: TGCGCCAGCAGCTTGGAGAGGTCCCTAGGGGAGACCCAGTACTTC.